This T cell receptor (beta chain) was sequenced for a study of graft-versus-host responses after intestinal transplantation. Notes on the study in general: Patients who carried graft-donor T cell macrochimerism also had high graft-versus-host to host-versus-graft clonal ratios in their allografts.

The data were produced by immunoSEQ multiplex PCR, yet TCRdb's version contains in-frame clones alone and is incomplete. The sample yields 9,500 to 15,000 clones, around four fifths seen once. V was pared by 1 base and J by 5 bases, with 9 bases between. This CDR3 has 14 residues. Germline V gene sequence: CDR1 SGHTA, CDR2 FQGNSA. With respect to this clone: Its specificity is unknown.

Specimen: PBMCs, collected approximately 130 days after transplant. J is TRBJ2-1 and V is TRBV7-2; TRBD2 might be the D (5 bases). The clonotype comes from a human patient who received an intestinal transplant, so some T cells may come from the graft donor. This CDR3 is CASSLGGQNNEQFF. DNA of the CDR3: TGTGCCAGCAGCTTAGGAGGGCAGAACAATGAGCAGTTCTTC. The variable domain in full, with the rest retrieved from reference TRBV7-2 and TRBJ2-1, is GAGVSQSPSNKVTEKGKDVELRCDPISGHTALYWYRQSLGQGLEFLIYFQGNSAPDKSGLPSDRFSAERTGGSVSTLTIQRTQQEDSAVYLCASSLGGQNNEQFFGPGTRLTVL.